These 18 T cell receptor beta chains were sequenced from one sample in a study of blood T cell repertoires in COVID-19. Repertoires were generated with immunoSEQ multiplex PCR, while TCRdb's copy carries only in-frame clones and drops some. The sample carries under 300,000 clones, roughly 88% recorded once. The sample consisted of peripheral blood. The receptors derive from a woman in her forties who had recovered from COVID-19.

The V gene is TRBV7-2, the J gene TRBJ2-2, with TRBD1 identical over 7 bases. Per the germline V gene, CDR1 is SGHTA and CDR2 is FQGNSA. V lost 4 bases to trimming and J lost 4 bases; unmatched junction nucleotides: 6. CDR3 length: 15 amino acids. CDR3 nucleotide sequence: TGTGCCAGCAGCTCCCGCCCAGGGGGCACCGGGGAGCTGTTTTTT. Amino acids: CASSSRPGGTGELFF.

V gene TRBV5-6 combines with J gene TRBJ2-3; D ambiguous. Germline V gene lookup returns CDR1 SGHDT and CDR2 YYEEEE. Trimming pared 0 bases from V and 2 bases from J, leaving 7 bases between. The CDR3 sequence is 14 residues long. DNA of the CDR3: TGTGCCAGCAGCTTGGATCCAAACACAGATACGCAGTATTTT. It is translated as CASSLDPNTDTQYF.

The rearrangement links TRBV5-1 to TRBJ2-3; tentative D call: TRBD2 (5 bases). The CDR3 is 15 residues long. V lost 1 base to trimming and J lost 1 base, with 10 bases between them. Germline CDR1 is SGHRS and CDR2 is YFSETQ. The DNA of the CDR3 is TGCGCCAGCAGCTTGACCGCGGGCCGCACAGATACGCAGTATTTT. It yields the protein CASSLTAGRTDTQYF.

This chain joins TRBV28 and TRBJ2-3; 10 bases match TRBD2. Germline values: CDR1 MDHEN, CDR2 SYDVKM. The V and J ends lost 5 bases and 0 bases, in that order; junction bases with no gene match: 2. The length of the CDR3 is 15 residues. CDR3 in amino acids: CASSLTSGSTDTQYF. CDR3 in DNA: TGTGCCAGCAGTCTGACTAGCGGGAGCACAGATACGCAGTATTTT.

The chain links TRBV20-1 to TRBJ2-1, with D possibly TRBD2 on 6 matching bases. Trimming left V 3 bases short and J 5 bases short, with 14 bases between. Germline CDR1 is DFQATT and CDR2 is SNEGSKA (reference sequence). The CDR3 contains 14 residues. This CDR3 is CSASDGRGNNEQFF. CDR3 nucleotide sequence: TGCAGTGCTAGTGACGGGAGAGGGAACAATGAGCAGTTCTTC.

V is TRBV30 and J is TRBJ1-5; TRBD1 is a possible D gene (5 bases). The CDR3 loop spans 15 amino acids. Trimming left V 0 bases short and J 6 bases short, with 15 bases between. CDR1 GTSNPN and CDR2 SVGIG come from the germline V gene (reference sequence). In DNA form, the CDR3 reads TGTGCCTGGAGTGTACGGGGGGGGTTCGGTCAGCCCCAGCATTTT. It encodes CAWSVRGGFGQPQHF. Full variable domain (outside the CDR3, taken from reference TRBV30 and TRBJ1-5): SQTIHQWPATLVQPVGSPLSLECTVEGTSNPNLYWYRQAAGRGLQLLFYSVGIGQISSEVPQNLSASRPQDRQFILSSKKLLLSDSGFYLCAWSVRGGFGQPQHFGDGTRLSIL.

The rearrangement joins TRBV6-6 to TRBJ2-5; 11 nucleotides line up with TRBD1. The V and J ends lost 6 bases and 5 bases, in that order; junction bases with no gene match: 8. In germline, CDR1 is MNHNY, CDR2 SVGAGI (reference sequence). The CDR3 runs to 15 residues. This chain's CDR3 is CASRPTGTGGETQYF. The CDR3 nucleotides are TGTGCCAGCAGACCAACCGGGACAGGGGGGGAGACCCAGTACTTC.

The rearrangement links TRBV6-4 to TRBJ1-6; 8 bases are a match to TRBD1. CDR3 size: 16 residues. V trimming: 5 bases; J trimming: 9 bases; junction bases outside the gene matches: 12. Looked up from germline, CDR1 is MRHNA and CDR2 is SNTAGT. CDR3 amino acids: CASSRYSTGGASPLHF. CDR3 sequence (DNA): TGTGCCAGCAGTCGTTATTCAACAGGGGGGGCTTCACCCCTCCACTTT.

CDR3: CASSQDWQGRGEQYF. The CDR3 DNA sequence: TGTGCCAGCAGCCAAGATTGGCAGGGGAGGGGCGAGCAGTACTTC. V usage is TRBV3-1 (or the pseudogene TRBV3-2) and J usage is TRBJ2-7; D may be TRBD2 (7 bases). CDR3 length: 15 amino acids. V shed 0 bases and J shed 6 bases, with 15 bases lying between them. Germline assignment: CDR1 LGHDT and CDR2 YNNKEL (reference sequence).

The gene calls are TRBV29-1 and TRBJ2-6, with D possibly matching TRBD1 (6 bases). Germline CDR1 and CDR2: SQVTM and ANQGSEA. The ends were cut back, 6 bases at V and 1 base at J, with 10 bases in the middle. The CDR3 extends over 14 amino acids. In DNA form, the CDR3 reads TGCAGCGTCGTTACAGGGTCTGGGGCCAACGTCCTGACTTTC. It specifies CSVVTGSGANVLTF.

This clone was seen once. The gene calls are TRBV12-3 or TRBV12-4 and TRBJ1-3; 7 bases match TRBD1. CDR3 size: 13 residues. J was trimmed by 6 bases and V by 10 bases; bases with no gene match: 9. The CDR3: CATDDRVANTIYF. CDR3 DNA: TGTGCCACCGACGACAGGGTGGCAAACACCATATATTTT.

The chain is built from TRBV2 and TRBJ1-1, with 7 bases aligning to TRBD1. The germline gives CDR1 SNHLY, CDR2 FYNNEI. With 8 bases clipped from V and 2 bases from J, the junction kept 11 bases outside the gene matches. The CDR3 is 15 amino acids. The CDR3 region is CASEGDRAGNTEAFF. The CDR3 nucleotides read TGTGCCAGCGAAGGAGACAGGGCGGGTAACACTGAAGCTTTCTTT.

CDR3 nucleotides: TGTGCCAGCAGGTCCCTCGGGACTAGCTCCTACGAGCAGTACTTC. The encoded protein is CASRSLGTSSYEQYF. The rearrangement uses TRBV6-5 and TRBJ2-7; 8 bases line up with TRBD2. CDR3 length: 15 amino acids. The germline V gene encodes CDR1 MNHEY and CDR2 SVGAGI. The J segment lost 0 bases and the V segment lost 6 bases, leaving 7 bases of the junction unmatched.

The gene calls are TRBV7-2 and TRBJ1-2; the match to TRBD1 covers 7 bases. The CDR3 is 16 amino acids. V lost 5 bases and J lost 1; bases outside the gene matches: 10. CDR1 and CDR2 (germline): SGHTA, FQGNSA. The CDR3 region is CASSPEVAGGNYGYTF. CDR3 in DNA: TGTGCCAGCAGCCCTGAGGTGGCAGGGGGTAACTATGGCTACACCTTC.

This rearrangement joins TRBV28 to TRBJ2-7; D not resolved. Between the trimmed V and J ends, which lost 3 bases and 1 base, there was a span of 7 bases. Per the germline V gene, CDR1 is MDHEN and CDR2 is SYDVKM. This CDR3 has 13 amino acids. DNA of the CDR3: TGTGCCAGCAGTTTTATCCAGTCCTACGAGCAGTACTTC. This gives the protein CASSFIQSYEQYF.

This chain joins TRBV19 and TRBJ2-7, with TRBD1 matching over 10 bases. This CDR3 region has 15 residues. V dropped 5 bases and J dropped 6; count of bases not matched to a gene: 10. Per germline, CDR1 LNHDA and CDR2 SQIVND (reference sequence). The CDR3 coding sequence is TGTGCCAGTAGTCGGGGACAGGGGATAGCGGCCGAGCAGTACTTC. The encoded protein is CASSRGQGIAAEQYF.

This clone was found once. This chain joins TRBV4-1 and TRBJ1-2; D ambiguous. Germline values: CDR1 MGHRA, CDR2 YSYEKL. V lost 0 bases and J 8 bases, leaving 13 bases between the germline ends. The CDR3 sequence is 14 residues long. This CDR3 reads CASSQDRRPGGYTF. In nucleotides, the CDR3 is TGCGCCAGCAGCCAAGATAGGCGGCCCGGCGGCTACACCTTC.

This clone has a single count. The rearrangement uses TRBV10-3 and TRBJ2-1, with D possibly being TRBD1 (5 bases). The CDR3 has 13 residues. V lost 3 bases to trimming and J lost 8 bases, with 11 bases between them. Germline V gene sequence: CDR1 ENHRY, CDR2 SYGVKD. The CDR3 region is CAISDLVGHEQFF. CDR3 DNA: TGTGCCATCAGTGATCTAGTGGGGCATGAGCAGTTCTTC.